The 20 T cell receptor beta chains in this list originate from one sample, sequenced in a study of immune characterization of retroperitoneal liposarcoma. Using its own MiXCR run on the PCR reads, TCRdb lists one record per CDR3 protein. The sample shows about 10,000 distinct CDR3 sequences, around 37% of them seen only once. Input material: tumor tissue. Receptors were obtained from a female donor with retroperitoneal liposarcoma.

The V and J genes are TRBV6-6 and TRBJ2-6, with 13 bases lining up with TRBD2. The J call could be wrong; TRBJ2-5 is a better fit for the DNA end. CDR1 is MNHNY and CDR2 is SVGAGI in the germline V gene (reference sequence). This CDR3 is 21 amino acids long. CDR3 DNA sequence: TGTGCCAGCAGTGACCCGGGACTAGCGGGGAGGGTGCGACAGTACCAAGAGACCCAGTACTTC. Its translation: CASSDPGLAGRVRQYQETQYF.

CDR3 loop: CASSERSISGYTF. CDR3 bases: TGTGCCAGCAGTGAACGCTCCATTAGTGGCTACACCTTC. The chain joins TRBV6-1 to TRBJ1-2, with D hard to call. V lost 2 bases to trimming and J lost 7 bases, with 11 bases between them. This CDR3 is built from 13 residues. Per the germline V gene, CDR1 is MNHNS and CDR2 is SASEGT.

This clonotype is categorized as medium-sized. The gene calls are TRBV7-6 and TRBJ2-5, with 7 bases that match TRBD2. The CDR3 has 14 residues. The V segment lost 1 base and the J segment 11 bases; nucleotides outside the gene matches: 10. In germline, CDR1 is SGHVS, CDR2 FNYEAQ. The CDR3 is CASSLEGGSREQYF. The CDR3 DNA follows: TGTGCCAGCAGCTTAGAGGGCGGGAGCCGGGAGCAGTACTTC.

V is TRBV4-1 and J is TRBJ2-3, with 8 bases aligning to TRBD1. The CDR3 spans 15 residues. J lost 1 base, V lost 5 bases, and 5 bases had no gene match. Germline-derived CDR1 and CDR2 are MGHRA and YSYEKL. The CDR3 sequence is CASSSRTGRTDTQYF. Written as DNA, the CDR3 is TGCGCCAGCAGCTCCCGGACAGGGCGCACAGATACGCAGTATTTT.

This clonotype turned up a few times. The rearrangement links TRBV10-2 to TRBJ2-1; D unclear. Gene TRBJ2-7 matches the end of the DNA better, so the J call may be wrong. The CDR3 covers 14 residues. Per germline, CDR1 WSHSY and CDR2 SAAADI. CDR3 protein: CASTPVGNAYEQYF. CDR3 coding DNA: TGCGCCAGCACCCCGGTAGGAAACGCCTACGAGCAGTACTTC.

This clonotype was seen only a few times. The chain links TRBV7-2 to TRBJ2-5; a weak D match, TRBD1 (6 bases). CDR3 size: 13 residues. The V gene's germline CDR1 is SGHTA and CDR2 FQGNSA. Trimming took off 5 bases at V and 11 bases at J, with 18 bases between the two ends. The CDR3 is CASSPRQANEQYF. The CDR3 DNA follows: TGTGCCAGCAGCCCGCGACAGGCTAATGAGCAGTACTTC.

The chain has TRBV24-1 and TRBJ2-1; the D gene is possibly TRBD1 (5 bases). Looked up from germline, CDR1 is KGHDR and CDR2 is SFDVKD. V was trimmed by 3 bases and J by 6 bases, leaving 17 bases between them. This CDR3 comprises 16 residues. Here the CDR3 reads CATSDPQDGLGNEQFF. In DNA, the CDR3 is TGTGCCACCAGTGATCCACAGGATGGGCTGGGCAATGAGCAGTTCTTC.

This chain links TRBV6-1 with TRBJ1-2; D is unclear. Trimming stripped 0 bases from V and 8 bases from J, with 13 bases between. The CDR3 has 14 residues. Germline assignment: CDR1 MNHNS and CDR2 SASEGT. CDR3 DNA: TGTGCCAGCAGTGAAGCGTGGGTCCCTCGGGGCTACACCTTC. This gives the protein CASSEAWVPRGYTF.

The table lists this clonotype with a few counts. This rearrangement joins TRBV7-8 to TRBJ2-7; D is possibly TRBD1 (6 bases). Germline V CDR1 and CDR2: SGHVS, FQNEAQ. V was trimmed by 5 bases and J by 3 bases, leaving 14 bases between them. The CDR3 is 14 residues long. The CDR3 spells CASSPGDKHYEQYF. CDR3 sequence (DNA): TGTGCCAGCAGCCCAGGGGACAAGCACTACGAGCAGTACTTC.

V gene TRBV6-6 combines with J gene TRBJ2-4; 8 bases line up with TRBD1. V shed 6 bases, J shed 1 base, and the junction held 8 bases outside the gene matches. The CDR3 is made up of 16 amino acids. CDR1 MNHNY and CDR2 SVGAGI come from the germline V gene (reference sequence). This chain's CDR3 is CASSPHRDRAKNIQYF. CDR3 DNA: TGTGCCAGCAGCCCCCACCGGGACAGGGCCAAAAACATTCAGTACTTC.

This clonotype was detected a few times. The chain uses TRBV7-2 and TRBJ2-1; the D gene is possibly TRBD1 (6 bases). Germline CDR1 is SGHTA and CDR2 is FQGNSA. The CDR3 has 14 amino acids. The V and J ends lost 3 bases and 5 bases respectively, with 11 bases between them. CDR3 coding DNA: TGTGCCAGCAGCTTTACACAGGGAAACAATGAGCAGTTCTTC. Its translation is CASSFTQGNNEQFF.

The rearrangement uses TRBV6-1 and TRBJ2-3; no reliable D call. The CDR3 is 14 residues long. The germline V gene has CDR1 MNHNS and CDR2 SASEGT. Trimming took 7 bases from V and 2 from J, leaving 13 bases between them. CDR3 amino acids: CASIPGFYTDTQYF. For the CDR3, the DNA is TGTGCCAGCATCCCCGGGTTTTACACAGATACGCAGTATTTT.

The V call is TRBV7-6, the J call TRBJ2-4; tentatively, D is TRBD1 or TRBD2 (6 bases each). The J call is uncertain, as TRBJ2-7 better fits the DNA end. This CDR3 region has 16 residues. Germline loops: CDR1 SGHVS, CDR2 FNYEAQ. In DNA form, the CDR3 reads TGTGCCAGCAGCCCACTGGCCAGGGGACTTGACTACGAGCAGTACTTC. Encoded protein: CASSPLARGLDYEQYF.

The rearrangement joins TRBV7-2 to TRBJ1-1; 9 bases agree with TRBD1. V lost 4 bases to trimming and J lost 0 bases; unmatched junction nucleotides: 9. CDR3 length equals 17 residues. Per the germline V gene, CDR1 is SGHTA and CDR2 is FQGNSA. CDR3 residues: CASSSRTGALMNTEAFF. The CDR3 nucleotides read TGTGCCAGCAGCTCCCGGACAGGGGCACTTATGAACACTGAAGCTTTCTTT.

The chain carries TRBV10-1 and TRBJ2-3, with D tentatively TRBD2 (6 bases). V lost 2 bases and J 5 bases, leaving 14 bases between the germline ends. Germline values: CDR1 WNHNN, CDR2 SYGVQD (reference sequence). The CDR3 sequence is 15 residues long. The CDR3 nucleotides read TGCGCCAGCAGTGAGAAGGGACTCTCCCGAGATACGCAGTATTTT. The encoded protein is CASSEKGLSRDTQYF.

Notes on this clonotype: Relative to the germline gene, one junction end is altered; a read error may explain this. V and J are TRBV7-3 and TRBJ2-1, with 13 bases that match TRBD2. The CDR3 contains 15 residues. Germline CDR1 and CDR2: SGHTA and FQGTGA. The chain's CDR3 is CASSGSGLAGNEQFF. CDR3 nucleotides: TGTGCCAGCAGCGGATCGGGACTAGCGGGAAATGAGCAATTCTTC. Filled out from reference TRBV7-3 and TRBJ2-1, the complete variable domain reads GAGVSQTPSNKVTEKGKYVELRCDPISGHTALYWYRQSLGQGPEFLIYFQGTGAADDSGLPNDRFFAVRPEGSVSTLKIQRTERGDSAVYLCASSGSGLAGNEQFFGPGTRLTVL.

By sample fraction, this clonotype is medium-sized. The V call is TRBV6-1, the J call TRBJ2-5; 8 bases map to TRBD2. The V gene's germline CDR1 is MNHNS and CDR2 SASEGT. V dropped 7 bases and J dropped 4; count of bases not matched to a gene: 8. The CDR3 loop spans 14 amino acids. CDR3 bases: TGTGCCAGCACTAAACCGGGGGGGGGAGAGACCCAGTACTTC. Its translation is CASTKPGGGETQYF.

There are a few counts of this clonotype. This chain links TRBV7-6 with TRBJ2-1; TRBD1 is a possible D gene (6 bases). The last part of the DNA fits TRBJ2-7 better; the J call may be wrong. The CDR3 length is 15 residues. Per the germline V gene, CDR1 is SGHVS and CDR2 is FNYEAQ. CDR3: CASSADRPPYNEQYF. CDR3 bases: TGTGCCAGCAGCGCCGACAGGCCCCCCTACAATGAGCAGTACTTC.

V and J are TRBV7-6 and TRBJ2-3; 9 nucleotides match TRBD2. After removal of 7 bases from V and 4 bases from J, the junction contained 12 bases not matched to a gene. Germline CDR1 is SGHVS and CDR2 is FNYEAQ. The CDR3 sequence is 16 residues long. CDR3 DNA: TGTGCCAGCACCTCCGCGGGGCGGGAGGGCCCAGATACGCAGTATTTT. This encodes CASTSAGREGPDTQYF.

V is TRBV6-1 and J is TRBJ2-3; 10 positions agree with TRBD1. Germline CDR1 and CDR2: MNHNS and SASEGT. This CDR3 comprises 15 residues. V gave up 5 bases and J gave up 5 bases; unmatched junction bases: 7. CDR3 bases: TGTGCCAGCAGTAAGGGACAGGGGATCTTAGATACGCAGTATTTT. This gives the protein CASSKGQGILDTQYF.